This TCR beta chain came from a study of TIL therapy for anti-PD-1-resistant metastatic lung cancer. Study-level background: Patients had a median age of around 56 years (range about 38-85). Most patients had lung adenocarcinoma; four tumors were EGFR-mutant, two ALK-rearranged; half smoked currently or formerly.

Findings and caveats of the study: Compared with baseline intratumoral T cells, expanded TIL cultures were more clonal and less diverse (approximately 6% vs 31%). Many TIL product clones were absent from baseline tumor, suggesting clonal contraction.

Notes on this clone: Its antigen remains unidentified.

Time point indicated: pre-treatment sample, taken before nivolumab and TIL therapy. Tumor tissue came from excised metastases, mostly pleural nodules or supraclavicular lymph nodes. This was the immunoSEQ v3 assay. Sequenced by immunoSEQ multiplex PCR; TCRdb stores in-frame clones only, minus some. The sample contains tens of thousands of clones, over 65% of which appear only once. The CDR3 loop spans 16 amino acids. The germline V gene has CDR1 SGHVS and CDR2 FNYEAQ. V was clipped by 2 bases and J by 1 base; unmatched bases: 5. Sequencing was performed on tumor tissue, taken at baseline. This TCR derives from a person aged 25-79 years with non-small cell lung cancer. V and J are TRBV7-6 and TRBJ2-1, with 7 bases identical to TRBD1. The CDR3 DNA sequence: TGTGCCAGCAGCTTAAATCCGGGACAGTCCTACAATGAGCAGTTCTTC. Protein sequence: CASSLNPGQSYNEQFF.